Listed below are T cell receptor beta chains from one sample, sequenced in a study of Ad26.COV2.S vaccination and SARS-CoV-2 variants. TCRdb's table, derived via immunoSEQ multiplex PCR, lists solely in-frame clones and lacks some. The sample gives about 480,000 clones, 70% to 90% of which show up once; about 13% is in the top ten. Sequenced material: peripheral blood, taken in a trial of Ad26.COV2.S vaccine versus placebo. The receptors were gathered from a person aged 18-65 years who received the Ad26.COV2.S COVID-19 vaccine or a placebo. Both conserved end residues are trimmed from each CDR3. The order of the fields is V gene, CDR3 length, J gene, CDR3 protein.

TRBV6-2/TRBV6-3	13	TRBJ2-7	ASSYASGGPYEQY
TRBV7-9	9	TRBJ2-4	ASSLYNIQY
TRBV10-2	15	TRBJ2-5	ASSDNRGHGVPETQY
TRBV3-1/TRBV3-2	11	TRBJ1-2	ASSHHLQDGYT
TRBV28	9	TRBJ1-1	ASSPKLEAF
TRBV9	14	TRBJ2-2	ASSVRDRGLVGELF
TRBV2	12	TRBJ2-1	ASNSLISGGEQF
TRBV5-1	10	TRBJ1-2	ASSLSYGGYT
TRBV19	12	TRBJ2-1	ASSHTTGGYEQF
TRBV2	13	TRBJ2-1	ASSRGPYPGNEQF
TRBV13	12	TRBJ2-7	ASSLGQATYEQY
TRBV19	13	TRBJ1-1	ASSIGWGPNTEAF
TRBV7-2	12	TRBJ2-7	ASSYSGRSNEQY
TRBV27	14	TRBJ2-5	ASSLETSGTLETQY
TRBV28	10	TRBJ1-2	ASSLTGSGYT
TRBV4-3	15	TRBJ2-3	ASSQGVAGGTTDTQY
TRBV4-1	13	TRBJ1-2	ASSLTGQGSYGYT
TRBV6-2/TRBV6-3	12	TRBJ1-5	ASSPGRGGQPQH
TRBV7-8	9	TRBJ2-5	ASSPLKTQY
TRBV5-4	14	TRBJ2-1	ASSQGGAGPGSEQF
TRBV18	15	TRBJ2-5	ASSPPSAGGRGETQY
TRBV6-2/TRBV6-3	14	TRBJ2-7	ASSSPGRDRTYEQY
TRBV29-1	11	TRBJ1-2	SVPQRGAYGYT
TRBV5-4	15	TRBJ2-3	ASSLGGRDLSTDTQY
TRBV2	14	TRBJ1-3	ASSEGQGAAGNTIY
TRBV24-1	14	TRBJ1-1	ATAASGRGMNTEAF
TRBV10-3	11	TRBJ2-2	AISYTNTGELF
TRBV30	13	TRBJ2-2	AWSVLGGSAGELF
TRBV28	14	TRBJ1-2	ASRQVGGSNNYGYT
TRBV28	10	TRBJ2-7	ASSFLFYEQY
TRBV19	14	TRBJ2-5	ASSTTSGGPGETQY
TRBV4-3	15	TRBJ2-2	ASSPNRAGGDTGELF
TRBV10-2	17	TRBJ2-3	ASSEHSGTRSRGTDTQY
TRBV4-3	15	TRBJ1-2	ASSQGGTGGPAYGYT
TRBV29-1	15	TRBJ1-2	SVEARMGRGGDYGYT
TRBV5-1	13	TRBJ2-7	ASSLSSPLKREQY
TRBV15	11	TRBJ2-1	ATSRDQWGEQF